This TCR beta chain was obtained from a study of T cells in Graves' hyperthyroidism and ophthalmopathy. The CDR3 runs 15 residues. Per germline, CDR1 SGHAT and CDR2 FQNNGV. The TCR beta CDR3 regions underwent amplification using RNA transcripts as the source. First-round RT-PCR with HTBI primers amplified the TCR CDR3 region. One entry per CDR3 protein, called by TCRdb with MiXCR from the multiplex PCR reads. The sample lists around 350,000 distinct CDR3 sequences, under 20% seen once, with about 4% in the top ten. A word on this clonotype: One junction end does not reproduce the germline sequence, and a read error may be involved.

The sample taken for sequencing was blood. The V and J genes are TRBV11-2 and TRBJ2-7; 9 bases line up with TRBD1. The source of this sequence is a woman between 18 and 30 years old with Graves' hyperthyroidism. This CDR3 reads CASSFDLTGGYEQYF. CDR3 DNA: TGCGCCAGCAGCTTCGATCTGACAGGGGGCTACGAGCAGTACTTC.